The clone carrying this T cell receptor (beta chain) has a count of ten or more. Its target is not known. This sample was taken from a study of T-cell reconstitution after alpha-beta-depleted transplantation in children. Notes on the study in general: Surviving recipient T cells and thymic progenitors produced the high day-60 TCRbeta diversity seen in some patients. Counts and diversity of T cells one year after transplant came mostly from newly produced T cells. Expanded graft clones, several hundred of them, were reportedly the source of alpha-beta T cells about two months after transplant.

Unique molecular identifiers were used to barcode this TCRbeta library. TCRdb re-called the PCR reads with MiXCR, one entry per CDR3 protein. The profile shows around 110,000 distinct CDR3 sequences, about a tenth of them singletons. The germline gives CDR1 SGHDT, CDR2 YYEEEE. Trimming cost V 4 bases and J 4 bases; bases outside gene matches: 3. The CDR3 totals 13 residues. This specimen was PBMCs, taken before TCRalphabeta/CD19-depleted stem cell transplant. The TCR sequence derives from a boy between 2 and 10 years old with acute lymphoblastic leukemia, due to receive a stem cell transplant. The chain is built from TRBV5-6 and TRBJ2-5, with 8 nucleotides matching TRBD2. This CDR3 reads CASSRTSGETQYF. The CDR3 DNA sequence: TGTGCCAGCAGCAGAACTAGCGGAGAGACCCAGTACTTC.